The sequence of this TCR beta chain was determined in a study of OX40 agonist ivuxolimab in advanced cancers. Study-wide context: Partial responses were achieved by three patients, one with hepatocellular carcinoma and two with cutaneous melanoma.

The CDR3 contains 14 residues. Germline CDR1 reads MDHEN; CDR2 reads SYDVKM. V lost 7 bases and J lost 2; bases outside the gene matches: 8. Profiling relied on immunoSEQ multiplex PCR, and the TCRdb table lists in-frame clones only, not all of them. The table includes over 40,000 clones, approximately 81% detected once. The sample in question was CD4+ or CD8+ T cells sorted from blood, obtained in a trial of the OX40 agonist ivuxolimab. This clonotype originated in an adult with an advanced solid tumor such as melanoma, head and neck, liver or kidney cancer. The chain joins TRBV28 to TRBJ2-7, with 7 bases that match TRBD1. As DNA, the CDR3 is TGTGCCAGCACCCTCTTCCAGGGGGCCTACGAGCAGTACTTC. It translates to CASTLFQGAYEQYF.